This T cell receptor (beta chain) stems from a study of identical twins. Whole-study findings and limits: The authors noted that invariant MAIT and iNKT cells could partly confound zero-insertion analyses. Weaker excess twin sharing was seen among beta out-of-frame sequences.

The germline V gene encodes CDR1 KGHSH and CDR2 LQKENI. The germline V and J ends were trimmed by 0 bases and 1 base, with 6 bases remaining between them. The CDR3 totals 14 residues. Each CDR3 protein is one row after TCRdb ran MiXCR on the 5' RACE reads. Counted here are 420,000 or so distinct CDR3 sequences, 18% occurring once; the ten biggest clones make up less than 15%. This clonotype has just a few counts. Antigen unknown. V gene TRBV18 combines with J gene TRBJ2-5; no clear D gene. The sample taken for sequencing was naive T cells sorted from blood. The TCR sequence derives from a man aged 45-65 years in good health. The CDR3 reads CASSPPSLQETQYF. In nucleotides, the CDR3 is TGTGCCAGCTCACCACCCTCTCTCCAAGAGACCCAGTACTTC.